The next 18 T cell receptor beta chains were all read from a single sample in a study of tumor and adjacent non-tumor tissue in lung cancer. TCRbeta libraries were built with three rounds of nested PCR, modified from ARM-PCR. One entry per CDR3 protein, called by TCRdb with MiXCR from the multiplex PCR reads. Here the sample spans about 100,000 distinct CDR3 sequences, less than 75% being singletons. This sample's RNA came from whole unsorted tissue. More than 3 cm separated this lung sample from the edge of the tumor. Sequencing input: distant non-tumor lung tissue. Receptors were obtained from a man aged 30-40 years with non-small cell lung cancer.

In regard to this clonotype: A much larger clone lies a single base off, so this may be a read error. This rearrangement joins TRBV30 to TRBJ2-7; possible D gene TRBD2, 6 bases. CDR1 GTSNPN and CDR2 SVGIG come from the germline V gene (reference sequence). Trimming removed 3 bases from V and 2 bases from J, with 17 bases in between. The CDR3 totals 15 residues. The CDR3 region is CAWRVGGEQPYEQYF. CDR3 nucleotides: TGTGCCTGGAGAGTCGGAGGGGAACAGCCCTACGAGCAGTACTTC. Full variable domain (outside the CDR3, taken from reference TRBV30 and TRBJ2-7): SQTIHQWPATLVQPVGSPLSLECTVEGTSNPNLYWYRQAAGRGLQLLFYSVGIGQISSEVPQNLSASRPQDRQFILSSKKLLLSDSGFYLCAWRVGGEQPYEQYFGPGTRLTVT.

Only a few counts were recorded for this clonotype. The rearrangement joins TRBV11-1 to TRBJ1-1; unclear D gene. This CDR3 has 12 residues. The V and J ends lost 5 bases and 0 bases respectively, with 4 bases between them. CDR1 is SGHAT, CDR2 FQDESV, per germline (reference sequence). The CDR3 loop reads CASSGLNTEAFF. DNA for the CDR3: TGTGCCAGCAGCGGGTTGAACACTGAAGCTTTCTTT.

A word on this clonotype: A junction end diverges from the germline sequence, so it may reflect a read error. The chain combines TRBV6-1 with TRBJ2-3, with D possibly being TRBD1 or TRBD2 (5 bases each). The length of the CDR3 is 17 residues. In germline, CDR1 is MNHNS, CDR2 SASEGT. The DNA for the CDR3 is TGTACCAGCAGTGTCCTCGCAGGGAGATTCTTCACAGATACACAGTATTTT. Amino acid sequence: CTSSVLAGRFFTDTQYF.

Worth noting for this clonotype: Mismatch with germline at one junction end may stem from a read error. This rearrangement joins TRBV20-1 to TRBJ1-2; D is unclear. The CDR3 spans 11 residues. Germline assignment: CDR1 DFQATT and CDR2 SNEGSKA (reference sequence). CDR3 DNA sequence: TGCAGTTCAAGGTTGGGCTATGGCTACACGTTC. Protein: CSSRLGYGYTF.

This clonotype was seen repeatedly, ten times or more. The gene calls are TRBV29-1 and TRBJ1-1; D might be TRBD1 (6 bases). V lost 6 bases, J lost 1 base, and 15 bases lay in between. CDR3 size: 14 residues. Germline CDR1 is SQVTM and CDR2 is ANQGSEA. The CDR3 DNA follows: TGCAGCGTCCAAACCGGACAGACGAACACTGAAGCTTTCTTT. Amino acid sequence: CSVQTGQTNTEAFF.

The gene calls are TRBV29-1 and TRBJ2-3; D uncertain. The CDR3 contains 14 residues. The germline V and J ends were trimmed by 5 bases and 3 bases, with 15 bases remaining between them. The germline V gene has CDR1 SQVTM and CDR2 ANQGSEA. The CDR3 protein is CSVQAESTTDTQYF. The CDR3 bases are TGCAGCGTTCAGGCAGAATCCACTACAGATACGCAGTATTTT.

On this clonotype: Germline is not matched at one junction end, which may reflect a read error. V usage is TRBV11-2 and J usage is TRBJ2-1; D might be TRBD2 (5 bases). The germline V gene has CDR1 SGHAT and CDR2 FQNNGV. This CDR3 is 15 amino acids long. The CDR3 loop is CASILILAGIDDQFF. CDR3 bases: TGTGCCAGCATCTTAATCCTAGCTGGGATTGATGATCAGTTCTTC.

This clonotype was found many times. This chain uses TRBV20-1 with TRBJ2-5, with 10 bases aligning to TRBD2. This CDR3 has 15 residues. In germline, CDR1 is DFQATT, CDR2 SNEGSKA (reference sequence). Germline trimming cut 3 bases from V and 2 bases from J; bases unmatched to any gene: 6. CDR3 amino acids: CSARHSGGSQETQYF. The CDR3 DNA follows: TGCAGTGCTAGGCATAGCGGGGGGAGTCAAGAGACCCAGTACTTC.

For this clonotype: The germline gene is not matched at one end of the junction; a read error may be the cause. The DNA of the CDR3 is TGTGCCTGGATACCCGGACTGGCGGCTAGCACAAATACGCAGTATTTT. This gives the protein CAWIPGLAASTNTQYF. This chain links TRBV30 with TRBJ2-3, with D perhaps TRBD2 (5 bases). CDR3 length: 16 residues. Germline V gene data show CDR1 as GTSNPN and CDR2 as SVGIG (reference sequence). The variable domain in full, completed from reference TRBV30 and TRBJ2-3, reads SQTIHQWPATLVQPVGSPLSLECTVEGTSNPNLYWYRQAAGRGLQLLFYSVGIGQISSEVPQNLSASRPQDRQFILSSKKLLLSDSGFYLCAWIPGLAASTNTQYFGPGTRLTVL.

The chain combines TRBV20-1 with TRBJ2-4; D perhaps matches TRBD2 (5 bases). The CDR3 totals 15 residues. Trimming left V 3 bases short and J 0 bases short, with 12 bases between. Germline V gene lookup returns CDR1 DFQATT and CDR2 SNEGSKA (reference sequence). The CDR3 region is CSASLVGRAKNIQYF. CDR3 coding DNA: TGCAGTGCTAGCCTCGTAGGGAGAGCCAAAAACATTCAGTACTTC.

On this clonotype: This may be a read error: a much more frequent sequence differs by one nucleotide. This chain links TRBV5-6 with TRBJ2-4, with a possible D match to TRBD2 (5 bases). The CDR3 consists of 13 residues. Trimming shortened V by 0 bases and J by 14 bases, and 15 bases separated the two germline ends. The V gene's germline CDR1 is SGHDT and CDR2 YYEEEE. CDR3 sequence: CASSLDSTGFKYF. The CDR3, as DNA: TGTGCCAGCAGCTTGGATTCCACGGGATTTAAGTACTTC.

As for this clonotype: A read error may account for a junction end that differs from germline. V gene TRBV29-1 combines with J gene TRBJ2-3, with 7 bases identical to TRBD1. Per the germline V gene, CDR1 is SQVTM and CDR2 is ANQGSEA. This CDR3 comprises 13 residues. CDR3 DNA sequence: TGTAGCGACCTCCGACAGGGCACAGATACGCGGTATTTT. Protein sequence: CSDLRQGTDTRYF.

As concerns this clonotype: Relative to the germline gene, one junction end is altered; a read error may explain this. The V call is TRBV6-5, the J call TRBJ1-2; the match to TRBD1 covers 7 bases. Germline V lookup: CDR1 MNHEY, CDR2 SVGAGI. The CDR3 totals 15 residues. Here the CDR3 DNA reads TGTGCCAGTAGCGACAGGGAGCGGTCTAACCATGGCTACACCTTC. It is translated as CASSDRERSNHGYTF.

This clonotype was observed at least ten times. V usage is TRBV20-1 and J usage is TRBJ2-5; 13 bases align to TRBD2. Per germline, CDR1 DFQATT and CDR2 SNEGSKA (reference sequence). V was pared by 6 bases and J by 5 bases, with 6 bases of the junction left unmatched. The CDR3 extends over 14 amino acids. CDR3 region: CSAETSGGRETQYF. The CDR3 bases are TGCAGTGCCGAGACTAGCGGGGGGAGGGAGACCCAGTACTTC.

V and J are TRBV6-5 and TRBJ1-6; TRBD1 matches at 8 bases. CDR1 is MNHEY, CDR2 SVGAGI, per germline. The junction had 12 bases not matched to a gene; V was cut back by 6 bases and J by 11 bases. The CDR3 runs 15 residues. CDR3 protein: CASSYTTGDDPPLHF. The DNA for the CDR3 is TGTGCCAGCAGCTACACGACAGGGGATGATCCACCCCTCCACTTT.

Worth noting for this clonotype: The CDR3 does not end in the conserved phenylalanine or tryptophan, so this is likely a read error. This sequence joins TRBV11-3 and TRBJ2-7, with D hard to call. Looked up from germline, CDR1 is SGHNT and CDR2 is YENEEA. The length of the CDR3 is 15 residues. The DNA of the CDR3 is TGTGCCAGCAGCACTGGTGGCGGACGCGCCTACGAACAGTACTAC. It is translated as CASSTGGGRAYEQYY.

Of note for this clonotype: Being one base from a much bigger clone, this may be a read error. This chain connects TRBV20-1 to TRBJ1-5; TRBD1 matches at 7 bases. Per the germline V gene, CDR1 is DFQATT and CDR2 is SNEGSKA (reference sequence). The V and J ends lost 1 base and 3 bases, in that order; junction bases with no gene match: 9. CDR3 length: 16 residues. This chain's CDR3 is CSARVVSGQTNQPQHF. CDR3 nucleotides: TGCAGTGCTAGAGTAGTTTCGGGACAGACCAATCAGCCCCAGCATTTT.

As concerns this clonotype: Germline is not matched at one junction end, which may reflect a read error. V gene TRBV6-5 combines with J gene TRBJ1-2, with D uncertain. The CDR3 consists of 14 residues. Germline assignment: CDR1 MNHEY and CDR2 SVGAGI. The CDR3 nucleotides are TGTGCCAGCAGTTACTCCGGCTGTTCGGATGGTTACACCTTC. Its protein is CASSYSGCSDGYTF.